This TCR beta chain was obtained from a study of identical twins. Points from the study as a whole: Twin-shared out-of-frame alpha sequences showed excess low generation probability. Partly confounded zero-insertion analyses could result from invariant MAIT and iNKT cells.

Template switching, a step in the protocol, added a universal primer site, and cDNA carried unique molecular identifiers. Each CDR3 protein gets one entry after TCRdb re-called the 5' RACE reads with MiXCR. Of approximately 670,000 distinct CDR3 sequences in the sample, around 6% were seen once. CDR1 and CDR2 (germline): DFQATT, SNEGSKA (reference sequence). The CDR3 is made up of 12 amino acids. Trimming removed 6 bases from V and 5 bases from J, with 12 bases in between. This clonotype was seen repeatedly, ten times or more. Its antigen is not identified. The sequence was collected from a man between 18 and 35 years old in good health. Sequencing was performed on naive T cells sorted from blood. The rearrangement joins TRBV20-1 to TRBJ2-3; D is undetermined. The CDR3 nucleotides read TGCAGTGCCCCCATAGCAGGAGATACGCAGTATTTT. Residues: CSAPIAGDTQYF.